These T cell receptor beta chains were read from a single sample in a study of Ad26.COV2.S vaccination and SARS-CoV-2 variants. The repertoire was sequenced with immunoSEQ multiplex PCR; TCRdb's copy has only in-frame clones and lacks some. The sample lists 300,000 to 400,000 clones, roughly 90% occurring once. The source material was peripheral blood, sampled in a trial of Ad26.COV2.S vaccine versus placebo. The receptors here all came from a person between 18 and 65 years old who received the Ad26.COV2.S COVID-19 vaccine or a placebo. Both conserved end residues are part of each CDR3. Fields, in order: clone size, V gene, J gene, D gene, CDR3 protein, CDR3 DNA. The D gene is left open where the match is weak. The size entry is marked missing in some rows and otherwise reads once, few, many or a size class.

-	TRBV10-3	TRBJ1-5	-	CAISESVGNQPQHF	TGTGCCATCAGTGAGTCAGTTGGCAATCAGCCCCAGCATTTT
few	TRBV7-3	TRBJ2-2	-	CASSLSQAGELFF	TGTGCCAGCAGCCTATCACAGGCCGGGGAGCTGTTTTTT
-	TRBV4-1	TRBJ2-4	-	CASSQAGALAKNIQYF	TGCGCCAGCAGCCAGGCAGGGGCCCTAGCCAAAAACATTCAGTACTTC
-	TRBV18	TRBJ2-7	-	CASSVDSISYEQYF	TGTGCCAGCTCGGTCGACAGTATCTCCTACGAGCAGTACTTC
-	TRBV14	TRBJ2-3	TRBD1	CASTTGGRYTDTQYF	TGTGCCAGCACAACAGGGGGCCGATACACAGATACGCAGTATTTT
once	TRBV7-8	TRBJ2-6	-	CASSWAGANVLTF	TGTGCCAGCAGTTGGGCTGGGGCCAACGTCCTGACTTTC
-	TRBV4-1	TRBJ2-3	-	CASSQVWGGGSTDTQYF	TGCGCCAGCAGCCAAGTTTGGGGAGGTGGGTCGACAGATACGCAGTATTTT
-	TRBV5-1	TRBJ1-1	-	CASSLSGLKNTEAFF	TGCGCCAGCAGCTTGTCGGGACTGAAGAACACTGAAGCTTTCTTT
-	TRBV3-1/TRBV3-2	TRBJ2-1	TRBD1	CASSQRQGDNEQFF	TGTGCCAGCAGCCAAAGACAGGGGGACAATGAGCAGTTCTTC
-	TRBV6-6	TRBJ2-3	-	CASSYSVVQHTDTQYF	TGTGCCAGCAGTTACTCGGTGGTGCAACACACAGATACGCAGTATTTT
-	TRBV28	TRBJ2-5	TRBD2	CASSLGGAGDSETQYF	TGTGCCAGCAGTTTAGGCGGCGCGGGAGATTCAGAGACCCAGTACTTC
-	TRBV9	TRBJ2-1	TRBD2	CASSVAGGAMNEQFF	TGTGCCAGCAGCGTAGCGGGGGGGGCCATGAATGAGCAGTTCTTC
-	TRBV24-1	TRBJ1-1	TRBD1	CATSEDRDTEAFF	TGTGCCACCAGTGAGGACAGGGACACTGAAGCTTTCTTT
-	TRBV19	TRBJ2-2	TRBD2	CASSIQAGGDTGELFF	TGTGCCAGTAGTATTCAGGCGGGAGGAGACACCGGGGAGCTGTTTTTT
-	TRBV6-1	TRBJ2-7	TRBD2	CASSDAGGPYEQYF	TGTGCCAGCAGTGACGCGGGGGGTCCCTACGAGCAGTACTTC
few	TRBV27	TRBJ1-4	-	CASSPFPGFVTNEKLFF	TGTGCCAGCAGTCCTTTCCCAGGGTTTGTAACTAATGAAAAACTGTTTTTT
-	TRBV5-1	TRBJ2-7	-	CASSLAGTPYEQYF	TGCGCCAGCAGCTTGGCAGGGACCCCCTACGAGCAGTACTTC
-	TRBV28	TRBJ1-1	-	CASSGFGLGGGITHPNTEAFF	TGTGCCAGCAGTGGTTTTGGGTTGGGGGGGGGCATAACACACCCGAACACTGAAGCTTTCTTT
-	TRBV2	TRBJ1-5	-	CASCPRRGQPQHF	TGTGCCAGCTGCCCCCGGCGGGGTCAGCCCCAGCATTTT
-	TRBV10-3	TRBJ2-5	TRBD1	CAISESGTGKETQYF	TGTGCCATCAGTGAGTCAGGGACAGGAAAAGAGACCCAGTACTTC
-	TRBV7-9	TRBJ2-1	-	CASSDGRGYNEQFF	TGTGCCAGCAGCGACGGACGGGGGTACAATGAGCAGTTCTTC
-	TRBV6-4	TRBJ2-2	-	CASKLELGAGELFF	TGTGCCAGCAAACTGGAATTGGGTGCCGGGGAGCTGTTTTTT
-	TRBV7-7	TRBJ2-1	-	CASSLELANEQFF	TGTGCCAGCAGCTTAGAACTGGCCAATGAGCAGTTCTTC
once	TRBV5-1	TRBJ1-1	TRBD1	CASSLVGQGLENTEAFF	TGCGCCAGCAGCTTGGTGGGACAGGGTTTGGAGAACACTGAAGCTTTCTTT
-	TRBV11-2	TRBJ2-7	-	CASSLGQSADEQYF	TGTGCCAGCAGCTTAGGTCAATCTGCCGACGAGCAGTACTTC
-	TRBV5-5	TRBJ2-4	-	CASSLGGAKNIQYF	TGTGCCAGCAGCTTGGGGGGAGCCAAAAACATTCAGTACTTC
-	TRBV5-1	TRBJ2-5	-	CASSFDSQETQYF	TGCGCCAGCAGCTTCGACAGCCAAGAGACCCAGTACTTC
-	TRBV24-1	TRBJ2-3	TRBD1	CATSSDRASSTDTQYF	TGTGCCACCAGTTCAGACAGGGCCTCTAGCACAGATACGCAGTATTTT
-	TRBV24-1	TRBJ2-1	TRBD2	CATSDLQASGREEQFF	TGTGCCACCAGTGATTTGCAGGCTAGCGGGAGGGAAGAGCAGTTCTTC
few	TRBV7-8	TRBJ2-7	TRBD1	CASWDSSYEQYF	TGTGCCAGCTGGGACAGCTCCTACGAGCAGTACTTC
-	TRBV19	TRBJ2-3	-	CASSRGRGDTQYF	TGTGCCAGTAGTCGGGGAAGGGGAGATACGCAGTATTTT
-	TRBV4-3	TRBJ2-7	TRBD2	CASSQDLPVRAGGTYEQYF	TGCGCCAGCAGCCAAGACCTACCCGTTAGGGCGGGGGGGACCTACGAGCAGTACTTC
-	TRBV27	TRBJ1-1	TRBD1	CASSRQGNTEAFF	TGTGCCAGCAGTCGACAGGGGAACACTGAAGCTTTCTTT
-	TRBV20-1	TRBJ2-1	-	CSARDRNEQFF	TGCAGTGCTAGAGACAGGAATGAGCAGTTCTTC
-	TRBV4-2	TRBJ2-2	-	CASSLSYGVDTGELFF	TGTGCCAGCAGCCTAAGTTACGGGGTGGACACCGGGGAGCTGTTTTTT
-	TRBV18	TRBJ1-6	-	CASSPSTGSIEPLHF	TGTGCCAGCTCACCGAGTACAGGTTCCATCGAACCCCTCCACTTT
many	TRBV7-6	TRBJ2-7	TRBD2	CASSWTSGSTEQYF	TGTGCCAGCAGCTGGACTAGCGGGAGTACCGAGCAGTACTTC
-	TRBV19	TRBJ2-3	TRBD2	CASSVGLATDTQYF	TGTGCCAGTAGTGTAGGACTAGCGACAGATACGCAGTATTTT
-	TRBV6-6	TRBJ2-7	-	CASSYDRVRLYF	TGTGCCAGCAGTTACGACCGAGTGAGGCTGTACTTC
-	TRBV3-1/TRBV3-2	TRBJ1-1	-	CASSHPGQKNTEAFF	TGTGCCAGCAGCCACCCGGGGCAGAAGAACACTGAAGCTTTCTTT
once	TRBV2	TRBJ2-1	-	CASTPGGNYNEQFF	TGTGCCAGCACCCCTGGCGGGAACTACAATGAGCAGTTCTTC
-	TRBV9	TRBJ2-7	TRBD2	CASSVDAGGEQYF	TGTGCCAGCAGCGTAGACGCGGGAGGCGAGCAGTACTTC
-	TRBV27	TRBJ2-3	-	CASSSTLRDTFYTDTQYF	TGTGCCAGCAGTTCAACGCTCCGGGACACATTTTACACAGATACGCAGTATTTT
-	TRBV9	TRBJ2-3	TRBD1	CASSALGQGGPDTQYF	TGTGCCAGCAGCGCGCTTGGACAGGGAGGCCCAGATACGCAGTATTTT
-	TRBV30	TRBJ1-1	-	CAWSVLPGENTEAFF	TGTGCCTGGAGTGTACTCCCAGGGGAGAACACTGAAGCTTTCTTT
-	TRBV9	TRBJ1-1	-	CASSVHGLERGVEAFF	TGTGCCAGCAGCGTCCACGGGCTGGAAAGAGGGGTTGAAGCTTTCTTT
-	TRBV21-1	TRBJ1-1	-	CASSKLSLSPSEAFF	TGTGCCAGCAGCAAACTTAGCCTCAGTCCCTCTGAAGCTTTCTTT
-	TRBV6-1	TRBJ1-6	-	CASSEANTYNSPLHF	TGTGCCAGCAGTGAAGCGAACACCTATAATTCACCCCTCCACTTT
-	TRBV4-1	TRBJ1-2	-	CASSREDRVRNYGYTF	TGCGCCAGCAGTCGTGAGGACAGAGTCCGTAACTATGGCTACACCTTC
-	TRBV6-5	TRBJ2-2	TRBD2	CASRLAGEGGELFF	TGTGCCAGCAGACTAGCGGGGGAAGGCGGGGAGCTGTTTTTT
-	TRBV10-2	TRBJ2-7	TRBD1	CAGRDRVRYEQYF	TGCGCCGGACGAGACAGGGTGAGGTACGAGCAGTACTTC